This T cell receptor beta chain was observed in a study of shared clonotypes between healthy human individuals. On the study more broadly: Each donor contributed plates that comprised three CD4 naive, three CD4 memory, two CD8 naive and one CD8 memory.

Comments on this clone: The antigen remains undetermined.

This CDR3 is 16 amino acids long. The V gene end was trimmed by 0 bases and the J gene end by 15 bases; junction bases not matched to a gene: 17. CDR1 is SGHRS, CDR2 YFSETQ, per germline. Overall study results and limits: The study found roughly 5% of naive CD4 clonotypes shared across several donors. Large sequencing depth failed to make sorted-subset sequencing complete, rarefaction showed.

Each cell subset's genomic DNA was divided evenly among several immunoSEQ plates. Using immunoSEQ multiplex PCR, the repertoire was profiled, and TCRdb retains in-frame clones only, with some absent. This sample has over a million clones, with more than 75% found just once. The source is a man aged 18 to 30 in good health. Some clones in this sample may be carry-over from other donors' samples. The specimen was memory CD4+ T cells from PBMCs. Subset meaning: CD45RA-negative fraction. V usage is TRBV5-1 and J usage is TRBJ2-1; 8 nucleotides align to TRBD2. This CDR3 reads CASSLAPSGQGYYGFF. The CDR3 region has the DNA TGCGCCAGCAGCTTGGCTCCTAGCGGGCAAGGCTATTATGGGTTCTTC. Full variable domain (outside the CDR3, taken from reference TRBV5-1 and TRBJ2-1): KAGVTQTPRYLIKTRGQQVTLSCSPISGHRSVSWYQQTPGQGLQFLFEYFSETQRNKGNFPGRFSGRQFSNSRSEMNVSTLELGDSALYLCASSLAPSGQGYYGFFGPGTRLTVL.